Below, one T cell receptor (beta chain) is given with its context. Its antigen is unknown. The data were obtained in a study of Ad26.COV2.S vaccination and SARS-CoV-2 variants. Treatment noted: some 20 received Ad26.COV2.S at low or high dose, single or two shots; roughly 5 received placebo; per-sample allocation not given. Each sample was drawn 63 days after the first injection (of vaccine or placebo). A Boston adult aged 18-55 years was the donor. The germline V gene encodes CDR1 LGHNT and CDR2 FRNRAP. V lost 3 bases and J 9 bases, leaving 18 bases between the germline ends. CDR3 length equals 14 residues. The assay was immunoSEQ multiplex PCR, and TCRdb's table has in-frame clones only and misses some. The profile shows under 300,000 clones, around 85% of them singletons. Whole-study findings and limits: Substantial breadth was reportedly displayed by spike-specific CD8+ and CD4+ T cell responses after vaccination.

The sequencing used peripheral blood, collected in a trial of Ad26.COV2.S vaccine versus placebo. The sequence came from a person aged 18-60 years who received the Ad26.COV2.S COVID-19 vaccine or a placebo. The rearrangement uses TRBV12-5 and TRBJ2-7; a possible D gene is TRBD1 (6 bases). The CDR3 here is CASGLSGTSRWQYF. The DNA of the CDR3 is TGTGCTAGTGGTTTATCCGGGACATCACGGTGGCAGTACTTC.